Below, 19 T cell receptor beta chains from the same sample are listed, as sequenced in a study of control samples from healthy donors and cancer patients. Assay: immunoSEQ multiplex PCR; the TCRdb copy retains only in-frame clones and omits some. This table has about 190,000 clones, around 93% appearing once. The specimen was blood. The receptors stem from a man between 18 and 29 years old in good health.

The chain has TRBV10-3 and TRBJ2-7; the D gene is possibly TRBD2 (7 bases). Germline CDR1 ENHRY, CDR2 SYGVKD. The CDR3 loop spans 20 amino acids. Trimming pared 0 bases from V and 3 bases from J, leaving 27 bases between. This CDR3 reads CAISESNRAGATQILYEQYF. The DNA for the CDR3 is TGTGCCATCAGTGAGTCAAATAGGGCGGGGGCGACTCAAATCCTCTACGAGCAGTACTTC.

The chain couples TRBV10-3 to TRBJ1-1; D not certain. This CDR3 is built from 16 residues. V was pared by 7 bases and J by 2 bases, with 20 bases between. CDR1 is ENHRY, CDR2 SYGVKD, per germline. CDR3 loop: CAITEGGIKRNTEAFF. CDR3 nucleotide sequence: TGTGCCATCACCGAGGGTGGGATAAAACGTAACACTGAAGCTTTCTTT.

The chain joins TRBV12-5 to TRBJ1-5; tentatively, D is TRBD1 (6 bases). This CDR3 has 16 residues. The germline V gene encodes CDR1 LGHNT and CDR2 FRNRAP. Trimming took 6 bases from V and 0 from J, leaving 15 bases between them. Here the CDR3 DNA reads TGTGCTAGTGGCCTCCTTAAGGGGGATAGCAATCAGCCCCAGCATTTT. Translating it yields CASGLLKGDSNQPQHF.

The chain joins TRBV5-1 to TRBJ1-1, with 10 bases matching TRBD1. The ends lost 0 bases at V and 11 bases at J; junction bases unmatched: 7. This CDR3 region has 14 residues. The germline V gene has CDR1 SGHRS and CDR2 YFSETQ. CDR3 sequence: CASSLGQGAKSAFF. In nucleotides, the CDR3 is TGCGCCAGCAGCTTGGGACAGGGGGCTAAATCGGCTTTCTTT. Looking up the rest from reference TRBV5-1 and TRBJ1-1 gives the full variable domain: KAGVTQTPRYLIKTRGQQVTLSCSPISGHRSVSWYQQTPGQGLQFLFEYFSETQRNKGNFPGRFSGRQFSNSRSEMNVSTLELGDSALYLCASSLGQGAKSAFFGQGTRLTVV.

The chain recombines TRBV4-1 with TRBJ2-7; 7 bases are shared with TRBD1. The CDR3 spans 16 residues. The V and J ends lost 0 bases and 7 bases, in that order; junction bases with no gene match: 12. Germline V gene sequence: CDR1 MGHRA, CDR2 YSYEKL. In DNA form, the CDR3 reads TGCGCCAGCAGCCAAGAAAAGGAAACAGGGGTGAGTGAGCAGTACTTC. This encodes CASSQEKETGVSEQYF.

Here the CDR3 DNA reads TGTGCCTCACAACCGAGGGGCGGTGAACAGCCCCAGCATTTT. Amino acid sequence: CASQPRGGEQPQHF. The chain uses TRBV24-1 and TRBJ1-5, with TRBD1 as a possible D gene (5 bases). Germline V gene data show CDR1 as KGHDR and CDR2 as SFDVKD. The CDR3 loop spans 14 amino acids. V dropped 12 bases and J dropped 7 bases, with 21 bases sitting between them.

V and J are TRBV5-1 and TRBJ2-1, with TRBD1 as a possible D gene (6 bases). Trimming stripped 7 bases from V and 4 bases from J, with 21 bases between. CDR1 is SGHRS and CDR2 is YFSETQ in the germline V gene. CDR3 length: 16 amino acids. The chain's CDR3 is CASGLFPGQGYNEQFF. The CDR3 DNA follows: TGCGCCAGCGGCCTATTCCCGGGGCAGGGGTACAATGAGCAGTTCTTC.

The J gene is TRBJ2-2, the V gene TRBV7-2, with 7 nucleotides matching TRBD1. The CDR3 consists of 15 residues. Germline V gene sequence: CDR1 SGHTA, CDR2 FQGNSA. The junction had 8 bases not matched to a gene; V was cut back by 6 bases and J by 4 bases. The CDR3 region is CASSNRDRGTGELFF. The CDR3, as DNA: TGTGCCAGCAGTAACCGGGACAGAGGCACCGGGGAGCTGTTTTTT.

V gene TRBV3-1 (or the pseudogene TRBV3-2) combines with J gene TRBJ1-4; 10 nucleotides agree with TRBD1. V lost 0 bases, J lost 0 bases, and 4 bases stayed unmatched. This CDR3 has 18 amino acids. The germline gives CDR1 LGHDT, CDR2 YNNKEL (reference sequence). CDR3 sequence: CASSQDRDRGATNEKLFF. The CDR3 DNA reads TGTGCCAGCAGCCAAGATCGGGACAGGGGTGCAACTAATGAAAAACTGTTTTTT.

The chain couples TRBV6-5 to TRBJ1-2, with TRBD1 matching over 7 bases. The V and J ends lost 0 bases and 5 bases, in that order; junction bases with no gene match: 6. Germline CDR1 MNHEY, CDR2 SVGAGI. This CDR3 has 15 amino acids. The CDR3: CASSYSGTVAYGYTF. DNA of the CDR3: TGTGCCAGCAGTTACTCGGGGACAGTAGCTTATGGCTACACCTTC.

The J gene is TRBJ1-1, the V gene TRBV23-1, with TRBD1 matching 12 bases. TRBV23-1 is an ORF; its function is uncertain. CDR3 size: 17 residues. Trimming cost V 7 bases and J 3 bases; bases outside gene matches: 12. CDR3 protein: CASNPGQGAWAYTEAFF. CDR3 coding DNA: TGCGCCAGCAATCCGGGACAGGGGGCCTGGGCTTACACTGAAGCTTTCTTT.

CDR3 sequence (DNA): TGTGCCAGCAGCGGACTAGCGATTATGGAGGAGCAGTACTTC. It encodes CASSGLAIMEEQYF. The V gene is TRBV2, the J gene TRBJ2-7, with 9 positions matching TRBD2. The V gene end was trimmed by 6 bases and the J gene end by 7 bases; junction bases not matched to a gene: 10. The CDR3 sequence is 14 residues long. Germline V gene sequence: CDR1 SNHLY, CDR2 FYNNEI.

This chain connects TRBV4-1 to TRBJ1-1, with 9 bases lining up with TRBD1. The germline gives CDR1 MGHRA, CDR2 YSYEKL. The V segment lost 3 bases and the J segment 6 bases; nucleotides outside the gene matches: 5. The CDR3 extends over 14 amino acids. CDR3 residues: CASSHRQGVPEAFF. Written as DNA, the CDR3 is TGCGCCAGCAGCCATAGACAGGGGGTTCCTGAAGCTTTCTTT.

The genes are TRBV7-9 and TRBJ1-2; D not certain. Germline assignment: CDR1 SEHNR and CDR2 FQNEAQ (reference sequence). The CDR3 is 13 residues long. V gave up 5 bases and J gave up 6 bases, with 13 bases separating them. The CDR3 sequence is CASSAAVWDGYTF. As DNA, the CDR3 is TGTGCCAGCAGCGCGGCAGTTTGGGATGGCTACACCTTC.

The CDR3 region has the DNA TGTGCCAGCTCACCACCCTCCGGGGATGAGCAGTTCTTC. Translated, it gives CASSPPSGDEQFF. The chain carries TRBV18 and TRBJ2-1; TRBD2 is a possible D gene (5 bases). This CDR3 spans 13 amino acids. Trimming took 0 bases from V and 8 from J, leaving 8 bases between them. Germline CDR1 and CDR2: KGHSH and LQKENI.

CDR3 region: CAISDGTSGAGELFF. The CDR3 DNA reads as TGTGCCATCAGTGATGGGACTAGCGGGGCCGGGGAGCTGTTTTTT. The chain joins TRBV10-3 to TRBJ2-2; 13 nucleotides match TRBD2. In germline, CDR1 is ENHRY, CDR2 SYGVKD. V trimming: 3 bases; J trimming: 6 bases; junction bases outside the gene matches: 1. CDR3 length: 15 amino acids.

The V call is TRBV30, the J call TRBJ1-6; possibly TRBD1 for D (5 bases). CDR1 and CDR2 (germline): GTSNPN, SVGIG (reference sequence). Between the trimmed V and J ends, which lost 0 bases and 3 bases, there was a span of 18 bases. There are 18 residues in the CDR3. CDR3 coding DNA: TGTGCCTGGAGTGTACGTCGAGGCAGGGATTTCTATAATTCACCCCTCCACTTT. Translating gives CAWSVRRGRDFYNSPLHF.

The chain employs TRBV5-1 and TRBJ1-1, with TRBD1 matching 7 bases. Germline CDR1 and CDR2: SGHRS and YFSETQ. CDR3 length equals 15 residues. V lost 4 bases, J lost 0 bases, and 6 bases stayed unmatched. CDR3 residues: CASSAETGLNTEAFF. The CDR3 nucleotides read TGCGCCAGCAGCGCTGAGACAGGGTTGAACACTGAAGCTTTCTTT.

This clone was recorded only once. V usage is TRBV6-2 or TRBV6-3 and J usage is TRBJ2-5; D is unresolved. V gave up 1 base and J gave up 3 bases, with 9 bases separating them. The CDR3 consists of 14 residues. Germline V gives CDR1 MNHEY, CDR2 SVGEGT. The CDR3 nucleotides read TGTGCCAGCAGTTACTATATTGGGGAAGAGACCCAGTACTTC. Its protein is CASSYYIGEETQYF.